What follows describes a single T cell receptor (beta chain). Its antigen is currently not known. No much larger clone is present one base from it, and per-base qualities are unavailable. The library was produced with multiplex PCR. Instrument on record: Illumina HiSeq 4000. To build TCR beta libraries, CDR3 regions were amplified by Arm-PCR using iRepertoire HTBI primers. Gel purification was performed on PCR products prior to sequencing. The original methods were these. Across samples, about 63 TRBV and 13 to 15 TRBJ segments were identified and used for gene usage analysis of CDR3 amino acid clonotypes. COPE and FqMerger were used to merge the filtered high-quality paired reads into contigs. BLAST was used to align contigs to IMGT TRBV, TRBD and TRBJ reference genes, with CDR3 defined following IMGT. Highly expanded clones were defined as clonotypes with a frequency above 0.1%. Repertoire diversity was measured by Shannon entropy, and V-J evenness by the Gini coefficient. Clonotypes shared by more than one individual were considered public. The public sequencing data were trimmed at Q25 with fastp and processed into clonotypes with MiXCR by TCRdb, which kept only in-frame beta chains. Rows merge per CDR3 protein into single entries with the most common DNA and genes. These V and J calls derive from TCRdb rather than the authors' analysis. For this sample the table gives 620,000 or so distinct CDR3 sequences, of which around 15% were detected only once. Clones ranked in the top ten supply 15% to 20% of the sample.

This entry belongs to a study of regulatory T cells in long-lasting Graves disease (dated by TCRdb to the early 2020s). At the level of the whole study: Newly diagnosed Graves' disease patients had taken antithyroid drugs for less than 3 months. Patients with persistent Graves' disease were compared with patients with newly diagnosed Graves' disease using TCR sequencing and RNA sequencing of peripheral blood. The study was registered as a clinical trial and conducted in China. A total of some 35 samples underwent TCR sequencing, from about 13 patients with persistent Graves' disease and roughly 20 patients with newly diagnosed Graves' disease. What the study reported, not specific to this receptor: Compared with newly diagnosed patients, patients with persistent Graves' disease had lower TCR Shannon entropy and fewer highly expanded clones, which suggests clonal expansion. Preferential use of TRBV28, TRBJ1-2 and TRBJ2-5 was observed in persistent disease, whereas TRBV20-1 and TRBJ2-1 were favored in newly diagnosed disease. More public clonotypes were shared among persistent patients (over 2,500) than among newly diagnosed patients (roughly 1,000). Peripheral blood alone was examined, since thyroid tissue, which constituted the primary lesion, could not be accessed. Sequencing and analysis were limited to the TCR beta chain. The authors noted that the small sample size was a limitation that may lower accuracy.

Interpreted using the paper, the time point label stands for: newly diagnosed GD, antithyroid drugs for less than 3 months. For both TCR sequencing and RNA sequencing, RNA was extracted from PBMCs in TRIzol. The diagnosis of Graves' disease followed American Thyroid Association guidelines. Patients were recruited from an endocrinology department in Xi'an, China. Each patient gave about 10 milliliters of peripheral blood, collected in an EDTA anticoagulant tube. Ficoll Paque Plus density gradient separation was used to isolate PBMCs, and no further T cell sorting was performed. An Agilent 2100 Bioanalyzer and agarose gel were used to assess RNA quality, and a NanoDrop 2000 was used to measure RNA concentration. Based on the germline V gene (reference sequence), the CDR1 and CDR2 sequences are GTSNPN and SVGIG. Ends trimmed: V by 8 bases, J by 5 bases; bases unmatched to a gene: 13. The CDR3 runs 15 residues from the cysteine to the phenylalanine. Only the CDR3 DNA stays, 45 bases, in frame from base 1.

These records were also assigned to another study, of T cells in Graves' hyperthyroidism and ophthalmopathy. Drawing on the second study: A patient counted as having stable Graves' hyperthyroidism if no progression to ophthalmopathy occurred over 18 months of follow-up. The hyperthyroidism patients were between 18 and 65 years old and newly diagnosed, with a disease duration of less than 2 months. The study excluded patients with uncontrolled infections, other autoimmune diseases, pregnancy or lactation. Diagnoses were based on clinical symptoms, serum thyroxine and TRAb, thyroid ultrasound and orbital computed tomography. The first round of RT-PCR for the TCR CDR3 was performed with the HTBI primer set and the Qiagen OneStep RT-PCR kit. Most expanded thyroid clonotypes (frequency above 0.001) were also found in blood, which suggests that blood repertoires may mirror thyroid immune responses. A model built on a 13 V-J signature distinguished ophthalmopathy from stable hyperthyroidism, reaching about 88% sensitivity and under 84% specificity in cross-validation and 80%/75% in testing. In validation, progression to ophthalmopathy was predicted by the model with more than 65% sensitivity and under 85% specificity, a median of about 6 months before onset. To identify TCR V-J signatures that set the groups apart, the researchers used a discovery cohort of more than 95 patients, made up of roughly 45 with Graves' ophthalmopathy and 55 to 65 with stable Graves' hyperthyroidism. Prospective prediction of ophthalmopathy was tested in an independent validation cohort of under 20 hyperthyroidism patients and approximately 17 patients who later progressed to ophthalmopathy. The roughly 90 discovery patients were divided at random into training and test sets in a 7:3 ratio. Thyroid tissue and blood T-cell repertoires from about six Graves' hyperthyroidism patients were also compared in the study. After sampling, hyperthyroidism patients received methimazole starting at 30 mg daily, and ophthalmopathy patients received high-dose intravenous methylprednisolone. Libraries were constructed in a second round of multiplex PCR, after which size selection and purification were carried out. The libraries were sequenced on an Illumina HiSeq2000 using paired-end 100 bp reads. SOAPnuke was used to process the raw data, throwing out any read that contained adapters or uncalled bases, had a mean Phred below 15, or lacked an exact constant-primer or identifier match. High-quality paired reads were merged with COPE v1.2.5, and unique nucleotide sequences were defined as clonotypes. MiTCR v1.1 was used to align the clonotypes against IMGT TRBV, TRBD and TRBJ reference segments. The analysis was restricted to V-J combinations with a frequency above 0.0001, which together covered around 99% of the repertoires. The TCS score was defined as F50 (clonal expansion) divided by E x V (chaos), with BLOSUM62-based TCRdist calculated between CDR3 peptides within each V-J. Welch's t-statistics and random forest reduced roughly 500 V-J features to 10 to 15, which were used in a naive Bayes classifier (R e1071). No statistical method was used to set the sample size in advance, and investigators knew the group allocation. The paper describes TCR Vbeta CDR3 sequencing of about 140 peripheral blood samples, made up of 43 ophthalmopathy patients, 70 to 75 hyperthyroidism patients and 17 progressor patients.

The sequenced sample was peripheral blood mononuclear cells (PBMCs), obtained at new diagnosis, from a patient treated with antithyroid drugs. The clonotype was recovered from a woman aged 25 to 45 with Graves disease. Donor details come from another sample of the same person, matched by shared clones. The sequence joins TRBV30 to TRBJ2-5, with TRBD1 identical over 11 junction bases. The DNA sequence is TGTGCCGCCGGGGGGGGACAGGGGGGGTTTGAGACCCAGTACTTC. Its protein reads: CAAGGGQGGFETQYF.